This T cell receptor (beta chain) is from a study of blood T cell repertoires in COVID-19. Study details: The samples span acute and convalescent COVID-19 from the United States, Italy and Spain.

Authors' analysis steps: From reference gene primer amplification, estimates of nucleated cell counts were derived. Assay used: immunoSEQ multiplex PCR; TCRdb lists only in-frame clones, some missing. That table is the source of V, J and clone size, and D and trimming were worked out from the DNA. The profile shows 350,000 to 450,000 clones, approximately 91% of them singletons. Germline V gives CDR1 MNHNY, CDR2 SVGAGI (reference sequence). The CDR3 covers 14 residues. V was clipped by 6 bases and J by 4 bases, with 13 bases between them. The sequenced material came from peripheral blood. The receptor was derived from a woman aged 40 to 50 with COVID-19, enrolled during active disease. This rearrangement joins TRBV6-6 to TRBJ1-5; D is undetermined. Written as DNA, the CDR3 is TGTGCCAGCAGCCGCATTGAGGTTAATCAGCCCCAGCATTTT. This gives the protein CASSRIEVNQPQHF.